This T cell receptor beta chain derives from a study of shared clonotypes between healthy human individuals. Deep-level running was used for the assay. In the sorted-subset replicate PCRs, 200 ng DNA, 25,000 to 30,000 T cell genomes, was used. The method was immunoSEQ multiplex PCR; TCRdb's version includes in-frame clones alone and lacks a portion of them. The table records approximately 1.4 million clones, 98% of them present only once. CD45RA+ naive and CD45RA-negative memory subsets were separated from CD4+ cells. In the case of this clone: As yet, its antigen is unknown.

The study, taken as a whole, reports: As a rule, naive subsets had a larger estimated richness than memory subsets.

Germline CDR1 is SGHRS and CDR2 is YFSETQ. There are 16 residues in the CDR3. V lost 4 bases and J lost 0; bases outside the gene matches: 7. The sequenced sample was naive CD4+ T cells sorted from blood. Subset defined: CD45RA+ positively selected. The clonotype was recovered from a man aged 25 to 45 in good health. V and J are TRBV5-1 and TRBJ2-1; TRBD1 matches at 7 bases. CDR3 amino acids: CASSIKRQGSYNEQFF. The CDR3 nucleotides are TGCGCCAGCAGCATCAAACGACAGGGCTCCTACAATGAGCAGTTCTTC. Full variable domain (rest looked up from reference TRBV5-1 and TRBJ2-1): KAGVTQTPRYLIKTRGQQVTLSCSPISGHRSVSWYQQTPGQGLQFLFEYFSETQRNKGNFPGRFSGRQFSNSRSEMNVSTLELGDSALYLCASSIKRQGSYNEQFFGPGTRLTVL.